A selection of T cell receptor beta chains follows, all from one sample in a study of blood T cell repertoires in COVID-19. TCRdb's copy holds only in-frame clones and misses some; the assay was immunoSEQ multiplex PCR. The data show approximately 260,000 clones, roughly nine tenths seen once. Material: PBMCs or T cells enriched from blood (not recorded which). The receptors shown here come from a woman in her twenties or thirties with acute COVID-19. Both conserved end residues are part of each CDR3. D genes are given only for firm matches. Clone sizes are given selectively: once, few, many, or a class where the clone is expanded.

clone_size	v_call	d_call	j_call	cdr3_aa	cdr3_nt
NA	TRBV7-6	NA	TRBJ2-1	CASSLARGGTGAQFF	TGTGCCAGCAGCTTAGCCCGGGGAGGGACAGGTGCGCAGTTCTTC
once	TRBV28	TRBD1	TRBJ2-5	CASTRTGGYQETQYF	TGTGCCAGCACTCGGACAGGGGGTTATCAAGAGACCCAGTACTTC
NA	TRBV2	NA	TRBJ2-3	CASAERAGYTDTQYF	TGTGCCAGCGCCGAAAGAGCGGGTTACACAGATACGCAGTATTTT
NA	TRBV7-3	TRBD2	TRBJ2-3	CASSLSFGGEKNTQYF	TGTGCCAGCAGCTTATCTTTCGGGGGGGAAAAAAATACGCAGTATTTT
NA	TRBV18	TRBD2	TRBJ2-1	CASSRLGLENNEQFF	TGTGCCAGCTCACGACTGGGACTAGAAAATAATGAGCAGTTCTTC
NA	TRBV3-1/TRBV3-2	TRBD1	TRBJ2-7	CASSPRGQGGSSYEQYF	TGTGCCAGCAGCCCGCGCGGACAGGGGGGGAGCTCCTACGAGCAGTACTTC
NA	TRBV4-1	TRBD2	TRBJ2-1	CASSQVGTSGVIDNEQFF	TGCGCCAGCAGCCAAGTAGGGACTAGCGGGGTGATCGACAATGAGCAGTTCTTC
NA	TRBV3-1/TRBV3-2	TRBD2	TRBJ2-2	CASSHSGGRTGELFF	TGTGCCAGCAGCCACTCGGGGGGGCGAACCGGGGAGCTGTTTTTT
NA	TRBV3-1/TRBV3-2	NA	TRBJ1-6	CASSQGQVSPLHF	TGTGCCAGCAGCCAAGGACAGGTCTCACCCCTCCACTTT
NA	TRBV2	TRBD1	TRBJ1-5	CASSEGTGPQPQHF	TGTGCCAGCAGTGAGGGGACAGGGCCTCAGCCCCAGCATTTT
many	TRBV5-8	TRBD1	TRBJ1-5	CASSRDRDQPQHF	TGTGCCAGCAGCCGGGACAGGGATCAGCCCCAGCATTTT
NA	TRBV7-9	NA	TRBJ1-1	CASSLAGSEAFF	TGTGCCAGCAGCCTAGCGGGCTCTGAAGCTTTCTTT
NA	TRBV2	NA	TRBJ2-5	CASSGKVPRGETQYF	TGTGCCAGCAGTGGAAAGGTTCCTCGGGGAGAGACCCAGTACTTC
NA	TRBV28	TRBD2	TRBJ2-5	CASSSGGLETQYF	TGTGCCAGCAGTTCGGGGGGGCTGGAGACCCAGTACTTC
NA	TRBV19	NA	TRBJ1-6	CASSIYRDSPLHF	TGTGCCAGTAGTATCTATAGAGATTCACCCCTCCACTTT
NA	TRBV7-2	NA	TRBJ1-2	CASSLGDISGYTF	TGTGCCAGCAGCTTAGGGGACATTTCAGGCTACACCTTC
NA	TRBV5-1	TRBD1	TRBJ1-2	CASSRDSLKGYTF	TGCGCCAGCAGCCGGGACAGTCTAAAAGGCTACACCTTC
NA	TRBV3-1/TRBV3-2	NA	TRBJ2-7	CASSQVSQEIYEQYF	TGTGCCAGCAGCCAAGTATCACAGGAGATCTACGAGCAGTACTTC
NA	TRBV5-5	NA	TRBJ2-1	CASSLSYNEQFF	TGTGCCAGCAGCCTCTCCTACAATGAGCAGTTCTTC
NA	TRBV6-1	TRBD2	TRBJ2-3	CASSGTSGGYTDTQYF	TGTGCCAGCAGTGGGACTAGCGGGGGGTACACAGATACGCAGTATTTT
once	TRBV2	TRBD2	TRBJ2-7	CASAGLAGLYEQYF	TGTGCCAGTGCCGGACTAGCGGGACTCTACGAGCAGTACTTC
NA	TRBV27	TRBD2	TRBJ2-5	CASSRVAGGRKTQYF	TGTGCCAGCAGTCGAGTAGCGGGGGGGCGGAAGACCCAGTACTTC
NA	TRBV7-8	TRBD2	TRBJ2-1	CASSRRTSGGSITYNEQFF	TGTGCCAGCAGCCGCCGGACTAGCGGGGGGTCTATTACCTACAATGAGCAGTTCTTC
NA	TRBV11-2	NA	TRBJ2-5	CASSLFSGPGETQYF	TGTGCCAGCAGCTTATTCAGCGGCCCCGGGGAGACCCAGTACTTC
NA	TRBV7-2	TRBD2	TRBJ2-1	CASSPSGTYNEQFF	TGTGCCAGCAGCCCTAGCGGGACCTACAATGAGCAGTTCTTC
once	TRBV10-3	TRBD2	TRBJ2-6	CAIMPSGAGANVLTF	TGTGCCATCATGCCGAGCGGGGCTGGGGCCAACGTCCTGACTTTC